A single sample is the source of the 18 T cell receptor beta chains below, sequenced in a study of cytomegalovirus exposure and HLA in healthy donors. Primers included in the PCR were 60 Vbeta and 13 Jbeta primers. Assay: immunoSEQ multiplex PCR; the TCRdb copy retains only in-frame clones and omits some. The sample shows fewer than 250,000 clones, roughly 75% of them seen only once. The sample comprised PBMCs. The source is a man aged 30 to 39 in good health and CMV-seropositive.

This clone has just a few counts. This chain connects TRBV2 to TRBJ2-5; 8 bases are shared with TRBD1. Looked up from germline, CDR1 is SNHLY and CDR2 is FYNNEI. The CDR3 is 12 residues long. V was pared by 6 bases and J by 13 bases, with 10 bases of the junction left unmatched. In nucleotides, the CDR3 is TGTGCCAGCAGGAACAGGGGGGACCTCCTGTACTTC. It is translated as CASRNRGDLLYF.

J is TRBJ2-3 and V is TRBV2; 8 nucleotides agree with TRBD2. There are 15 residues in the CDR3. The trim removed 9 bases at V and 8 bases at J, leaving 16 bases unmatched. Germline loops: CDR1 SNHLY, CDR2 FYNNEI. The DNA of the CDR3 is TGTGCCAGTCGCCCTTTAGCGGGACTAGGGGCTACGCAGTATTTT. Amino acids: CASRPLAGLGATQYF.

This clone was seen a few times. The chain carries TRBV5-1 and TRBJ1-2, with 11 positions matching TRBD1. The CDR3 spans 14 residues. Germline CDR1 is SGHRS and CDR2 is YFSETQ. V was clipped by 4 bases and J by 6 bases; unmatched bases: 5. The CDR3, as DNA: TGCGCCAGCAGCCCGGACAGGGGGCTGGATGGCTACACCTTC. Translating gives CASSPDRGLDGYTF.

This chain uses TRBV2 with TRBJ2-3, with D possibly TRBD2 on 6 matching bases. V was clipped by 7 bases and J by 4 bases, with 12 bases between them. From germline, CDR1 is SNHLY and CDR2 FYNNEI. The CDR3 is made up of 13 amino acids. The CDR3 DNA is TGTGCCAGCAACGGGGGAGTGTCAGATACGCAGTATTTT. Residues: CASNGGVSDTQYF.

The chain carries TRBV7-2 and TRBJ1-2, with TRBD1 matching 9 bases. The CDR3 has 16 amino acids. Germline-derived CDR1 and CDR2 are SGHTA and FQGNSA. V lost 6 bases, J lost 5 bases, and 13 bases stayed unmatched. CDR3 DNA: TGTGCCAGCAGTCGACAGGGACAGGGTGGCTTTTATGGCTACACCTTC. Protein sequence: CASSRQGQGGFYGYTF.

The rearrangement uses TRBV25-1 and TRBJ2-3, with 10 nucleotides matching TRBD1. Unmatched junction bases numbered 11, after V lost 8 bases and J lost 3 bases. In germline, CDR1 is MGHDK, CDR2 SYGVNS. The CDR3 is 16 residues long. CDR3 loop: CASESGTGAMTDTQYF. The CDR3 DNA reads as TGTGCCAGCGAGTCGGGGACAGGGGCGATGACAGATACGCAGTATTTT.

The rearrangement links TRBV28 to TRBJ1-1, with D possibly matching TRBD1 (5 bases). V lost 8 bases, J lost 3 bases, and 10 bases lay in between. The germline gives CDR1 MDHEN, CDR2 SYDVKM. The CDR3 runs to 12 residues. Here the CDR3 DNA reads TGTGCCAGCGGGGCTAAGGACACTGAAGCTTTCTTT. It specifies CASGAKDTEAFF. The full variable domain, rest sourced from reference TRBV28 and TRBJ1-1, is DVKVTQSSRYLVKRTGEKVFLECVQDMDHENMFWYRQDPGLGLRLIYFSYDVKMKEKGDIPEGYSVSREKKERFSLILESASTNQTSMYLCASGAKDTEAFFGQGTRLTVV.

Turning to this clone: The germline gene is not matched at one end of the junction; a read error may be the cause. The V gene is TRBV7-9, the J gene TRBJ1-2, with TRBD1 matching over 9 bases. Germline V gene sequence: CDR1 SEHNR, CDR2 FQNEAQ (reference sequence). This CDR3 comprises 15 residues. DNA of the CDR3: TGTTCCAGCAGCCCCCCGGGACAGGGCCTATATGGCTACACCTTC. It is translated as CSSSPPGQGLYGYTF. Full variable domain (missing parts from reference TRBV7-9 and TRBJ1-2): DTGVSQNPRHKITKRGQNVTFRCDPISEHNRLYWYRQTLGQGPEFLTYFQNEAQLEKSRLLSDRFSAERPKGSFSTLEIQRTEQGDSAMYLCSSSPPGQGLYGYTFGSGTRLTVV.

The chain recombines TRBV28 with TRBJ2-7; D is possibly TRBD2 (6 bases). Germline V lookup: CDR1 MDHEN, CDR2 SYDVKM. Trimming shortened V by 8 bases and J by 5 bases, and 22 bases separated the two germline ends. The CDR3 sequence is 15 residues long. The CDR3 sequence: CASAPIGAGRNEQYF. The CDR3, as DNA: TGTGCCAGCGCGCCGATTGGGGCTGGGAGGAACGAGCAGTACTTC.

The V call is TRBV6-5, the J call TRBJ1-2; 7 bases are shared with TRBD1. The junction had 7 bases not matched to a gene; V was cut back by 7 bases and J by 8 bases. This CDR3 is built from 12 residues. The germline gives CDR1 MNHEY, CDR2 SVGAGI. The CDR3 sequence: CASKSTGEGYTF. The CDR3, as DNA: TGTGCCAGCAAATCTACAGGGGAGGGCTACACCTTC.

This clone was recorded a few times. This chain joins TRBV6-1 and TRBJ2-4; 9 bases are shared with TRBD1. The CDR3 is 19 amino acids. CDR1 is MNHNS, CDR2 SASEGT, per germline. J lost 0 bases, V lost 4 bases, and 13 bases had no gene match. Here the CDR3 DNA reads TGTGCCAGCAGTGTACAGGGGGCGCAAACCCGAGTAGCCAAAAACATTCAGTACTTC. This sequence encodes CASSVQGAQTRVAKNIQYF.

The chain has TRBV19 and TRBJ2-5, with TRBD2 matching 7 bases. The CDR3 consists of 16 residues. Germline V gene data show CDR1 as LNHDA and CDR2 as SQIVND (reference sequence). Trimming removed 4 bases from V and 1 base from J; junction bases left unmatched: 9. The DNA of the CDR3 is TGTGCCAGTAGTAGGCCCCGAGCGGGACTCCAAGAGACCCAGTACTTC. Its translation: CASSRPRAGLQETQYF.

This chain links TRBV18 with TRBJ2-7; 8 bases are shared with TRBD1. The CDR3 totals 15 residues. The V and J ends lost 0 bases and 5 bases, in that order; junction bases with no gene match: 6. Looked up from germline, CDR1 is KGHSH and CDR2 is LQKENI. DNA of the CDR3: TGTGCCAGCTCACCACCGTGGCAGGGGGCCCACGAGCAGTACTTC. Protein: CASSPPWQGAHEQYF.

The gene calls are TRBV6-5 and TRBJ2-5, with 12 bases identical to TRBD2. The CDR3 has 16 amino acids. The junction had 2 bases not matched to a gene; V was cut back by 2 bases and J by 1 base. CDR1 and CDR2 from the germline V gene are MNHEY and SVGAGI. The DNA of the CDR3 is TGTGCCAGCAGTTACGCGACTAGCGGGGGCCAAGAGACCCAGTACTTC. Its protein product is CASSYATSGGQETQYF.

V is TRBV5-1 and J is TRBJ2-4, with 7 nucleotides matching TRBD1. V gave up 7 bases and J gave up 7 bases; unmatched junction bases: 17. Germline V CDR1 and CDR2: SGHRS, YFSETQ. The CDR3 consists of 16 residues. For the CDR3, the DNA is TGCGCCAGCTCCCTTCAAGGGGGCGCAGGATATAACATTCAGTACTTC. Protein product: CASSLQGGAGYNIQYF.

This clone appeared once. The CDR3 sequence: CASSVRWVGDGYTF. DNA of the CDR3: TGTGCCAGCAGCGTACGTTGGGTCGGGGATGGCTACACCTTC. The chain employs TRBV9 and TRBJ1-2; D is unclear. Germline V gene data show CDR1 as SGDLS and CDR2 as YYNGEE. The V gene lost 1 base and the J gene lost 6 bases, with 13 bases spanning the gap. The CDR3 is 14 residues long.

CDR3 region: CASSLEMRGAPAFF. The CDR3 nucleotides read TGTGCCAGCAGCTTAGAAATGCGGGGGGCGCCAGCTTTCTTT. The chain is built from TRBV7-2 and TRBJ1-1; a possible D gene is TRBD1 (6 bases). Germline loops: CDR1 SGHTA, CDR2 FQGNSA. Trimming stripped 1 base from V and 10 bases from J, with 16 bases between. This CDR3 contains 14 residues.

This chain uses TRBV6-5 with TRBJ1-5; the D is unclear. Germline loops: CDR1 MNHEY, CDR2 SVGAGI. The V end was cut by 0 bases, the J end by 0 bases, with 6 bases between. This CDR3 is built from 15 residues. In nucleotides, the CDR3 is TGTGCCAGCAGTTACTCGAGCTATAGCAATCAGCCCCAGCATTTT. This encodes CASSYSSYSNQPQHF.